These T cell receptor beta chains were read from a single sample in a study of OX40 agonist ivuxolimab in advanced cancers. Libraries were prepared by immunoSEQ multiplex PCR; TCRdb keeps only in-frame clonotypes and omits some of them. The profile covers tens of thousands of clones, with 84% appearing a single time and approximately 0.61% taken by the ten largest. Sequenced here: CD4+ or CD8+ T cells sorted from blood, sampled in a trial of the OX40 agonist ivuxolimab. These receptors all stem from an adult with an advanced solid tumor such as melanoma, head and neck, liver or kidney cancer. Both conserved end residues are part of each CDR3. A D gene is named only where the DNA matches it firmly. The size field is filled for only some rows; it gives once, few, many or a size class.

cdr3_length	clone_size	d_call	j_call	v_call	cdr3_nt	cdr3_aa
12	NA	NA	TRBJ2-7	TRBV19	TGTGCCAGTAGCCCCGGGGGGCACGAGCAGTACTTC	CASSPGGHEQYF
16	NA	NA	TRBJ1-3	TRBV5-6	TGTGCCAGCAGGCCGGGGACATCCTTCTCTGGAAACACCATATATTTT	CASRPGTSFSGNTIYF
15	NA	NA	TRBJ1-4	TRBV6-5	TGTGCCAGCAGTTACTCCTATGGGGGTAGTGAAAAACTGTTTTTT	CASSYSYGGSEKLFF
15	NA	NA	TRBJ2-5	TRBV7-2	TGTGCCAGCAGCCAATCAGGGATCATACAAGAGACCCAGTACTTC	CASSQSGIIQETQYF
14	few	NA	TRBJ1-4	TRBV19	TGTGCCAGTAGTCCTCAGGGGCGGGGAGAAAAACTGTTTTTT	CASSPQGRGEKLFF
13	NA	TRBD2	TRBJ2-3	TRBV19	TGTGCCAGTAGCGGGGGGGGACCAGATACGCAGTATTTT	CASSGGGPDTQYF
14	NA	NA	TRBJ2-7	TRBV7-2	TGTGCCAGCAGCCCAGGGGGGGGAAGGTACGAGCAGTACTTC	CASSPGGGRYEQYF
15	NA	TRBD1	TRBJ2-7	TRBV7-9	TGTGCCAGCAGCACAACAGGGGCCGGACACTACGAGCAGTACTTC	CASSTTGAGHYEQYF
16	NA	NA	TRBJ1-3	TRBV6-1	TGTGCCAGCAGTGAGGAGAGAAGGGCCAGGGGAAACACCATATATTTT	CASSEERRARGNTIYF
14	NA	TRBD1	TRBJ1-1	TRBV19	TGTGCCAGTAGTTACAGGGGGAGGAACACTGAAGCTTTCTTT	CASSYRGRNTEAFF
16	NA	NA	TRBJ2-5	TRBV11-2	TGTGCCAGCAGCTTGGTTGGGGCAGGAGGTCAAGAGACCCAGTACTTC	CASSLVGAGGQETQYF
15	NA	TRBD2	TRBJ2-1	TRBV7-8	TGTGCCAGCAGCTTAACTAGCGGGGGGGCGCATGAGCAGTTCTTC	CASSLTSGGAHEQFF
14	NA	NA	TRBJ1-5	TRBV12-5	TGTGCTAGTGGTGGGGACGCCCTGAATCAGCCCCAGCATTTT	CASGGDALNQPQHF
15	NA	NA	TRBJ2-7	TRBV4-1	TGCGCCAGCAGCCGCGGGACCGTAGGGGTTTACGAGCAGTACTTC	CASSRGTVGVYEQYF
13	NA	NA	TRBJ2-2	TRBV10-3	TGTGCCATCTCACAGGGAGACACCGGGGAGCTGTTTTTT	CAISQGDTGELFF
15	NA	NA	TRBJ2-7	TRBV9	TGTGCCAGCAGCGCCGGCCTAGCGATAATCGGCGAGCAGTACTTC	CASSAGLAIIGEQYF
15	NA	NA	TRBJ2-3	TRBV5-1	TGCGCCAGCAGCTTTGCTAGCATGGGTACAGATACGCAGTATTTT	CASSFASMGTDTQYF
13	NA	NA	TRBJ2-6	TRBV19	TGTGCCAGTAGGGGCTCTGGGGCCAACGTCCTGACTTTC	CASRGSGANVLTF
14	NA	NA	TRBJ2-5	TRBV5-1	TGCGCCAGCAGCTTGGTGCAGGGTTTAGAGACCCAGTACTTC	CASSLVQGLETQYF
11	once	NA	TRBJ2-5	TRBV6-1	TGTGCCAGCAGAGGGGACATTAACCAGTACTTC	CASRGDINQYF
16	NA	TRBD1	TRBJ1-1	TRBV18	TGTGCCAGCTCACCCCCGGGACAGGGATTAATAACTGAAGCTTTCTTT	CASSPPGQGLITEAFF
14	NA	NA	TRBJ1-1	TRBV6-5	TGTGCCAGCAGTCACCGGGCTAGGGACACTGAAGCTTTCTTT	CASSHRARDTEAFF
14	NA	TRBD1	TRBJ1-1	TRBV5-5	TGTGCCAGCAGGATGGACAGGGCGGCCACTGAAGCTTTCTTT	CASRMDRAATEAFF
14	NA	NA	TRBJ2-3	TRBV27	TGTGCCAGCAGTTCCCTCAGGGGTCTCGATACGCAGTATTTT	CASSSLRGLDTQYF
15	NA	NA	TRBJ2-1	TRBV7-6	TGTGCCAGCAGCTCCTCCTCGGGAGAATACAATGAGCAGTTCTTC	CASSSSSGEYNEQFF
13	NA	NA	TRBJ2-5	TRBV2	TGTGCCAGCAGTGTAGAAAGGGAAGAGACCCAGTACTTC	CASSVEREETQYF
17	NA	NA	TRBJ1-1	TRBV30	TGTGCCTGGAGTTTATGGACCGTCCGATTTTTGAACACTGAAGCTTTCTTT	CAWSLWTVRFLNTEAFF
13	NA	NA	TRBJ2-7	TRBV30	TGTGCCTGGGACATTAGCGACGGCTACGAGCAGTACTTC	CAWDISDGYEQYF
16	NA	TRBD1	TRBJ1-1	TRBV11-2	TGTGCCAGCAGCTTAGGACAGGGGAATACAGACACTGAAGCTTTCTTT	CASSLGQGNTDTEAFF
17	NA	TRBD2	TRBJ2-5	TRBV7-9	TGTGCCAGCAGTTCCGGGCGAGCTAGCGGGATCCAAGAGACCCAGTACTTC	CASSSGRASGIQETQYF
16	NA	TRBD2	TRBJ2-3	TRBV7-6	TGTGCCAGCAGCCCCCCCCGGGGGGTTGGCACAGATACGCAGTATTTT	CASSPPRGVGTDTQYF
15	NA	TRBD1	TRBJ1-2	TRBV7-6	TGTGCCGTCACAGGGGGCGCGGGAACTAACTATGGCTACACCTTC	CAVTGGAGTNYGYTF
16	NA	TRBD2	TRBJ2-2	TRBV5-1	TGCGCCAGCAGCAGCGGGACTAGCGCTAACACCGGGGAGCTGTTTTTT	CASSSGTSANTGELFF
18	NA	NA	TRBJ2-7	TRBV4-2	TGTGCCAGCAGCCAAGAACCGGGCGGTGGGGGGGCATCCTACGAGCAGTACTTC	CASSQEPGGGGASYEQYF
12	NA	NA	TRBJ1-5	TRBV6-5	TGTGCCAGCAGAATGGAGGGTCAGCCCCAGCATTTT	CASRMEGQPQHF
16	NA	TRBD2	TRBJ2-1	TRBV9	TGTGCCAGCAGCCCGACAGGGACTAGCGGGAACAATGAGCAGTTCTTC	CASSPTGTSGNNEQFF
17	NA	TRBD2	TRBJ2-5	TRBV14	TGTGCCAGCAGCCTACTGAGGGATAGCGGGAGTTCAGAGACCCAGTACTTC	CASSLLRDSGSSETQYF
11	NA	NA	TRBJ1-2	TRBV29-1	TGCAGCGTTGGACCACAGTATGGCTACACCTTC	CSVGPQYGYTF
15	NA	NA	TRBJ2-7	TRBV6-6	TGTGCCAGCAGTTACTCGAAAACCTCCACCTACGAGCAGTACTTC	CASSYSKTSTYEQYF
13	few	NA	TRBJ1-6	TRBV4-3	TGCGCCAGCAGCCAAGACAGGGATTCACCCCTCCACTTT	CASSQDRDSPLHF
17	NA	TRBD2	TRBJ2-7	TRBV10-3	TGTGCCATCAGTGAGTCCCGGACTAGCGGGAGTTTGTACGAGCAGTACTTC	CAISESRTSGSLYEQYF
15	NA	TRBD2	TRBJ2-2	TRBV4-1	TGCGCCAGCAGCCGTGGACTAGCGGGAACCGGGGAGCTGTTTTTT	CASSRGLAGTGELFF
15	NA	TRBD2	TRBJ2-7	TRBV7-2	TGTGCCAGCAGCTTAGCTAGCGGGGGGGTCTACGAGCAGTACTTC	CASSLASGGVYEQYF
15	NA	NA	TRBJ2-7	TRBV6-6	TGTGCCAGCAGTTACAGGGCAGAGGAATCCTACGAGCAGTACTTC	CASSYRAEESYEQYF
14	NA	NA	TRBJ2-5	TRBV10-3	TGTGCCATCAGTGGTACAGGGTTCCAAGAGACCCAGTACTTC	CAISGTGFQETQYF
13	NA	NA	TRBJ2-7	TRBV19	TGTGCCAGTAGTATAGCGCACGGAGGCGAGCAGTACTTC	CASSIAHGGEQYF
15	NA	TRBD2	TRBJ2-5	TRBV5-4	TGTGCCAGCAGCACCGGGACTAGCGCGGGAGAGACCCAGTACTTC	CASSTGTSAGETQYF
14	NA	NA	TRBJ1-6	TRBV5-4	TGTGCCAGCAGCTTTCAAGGGATTGATTCACCCCTCCACTTT	CASSFQGIDSPLHF
15	once	TRBD2	TRBJ2-3	TRBV5-1	TGCGCCAGCAGCTTCGGCGGGGGGATGGCAGATACGCAGTATTTT	CASSFGGGMADTQYF
15	NA	TRBD2	TRBJ2-5	TRBV28	TGTGCCAGCAGCGCCTGGAACTTTAGCGGGGAGACCCAGTACTTC	CASSAWNFSGETQYF
11	NA	NA	TRBJ1-1	TRBV28	TGTGCCAGCAGTCTGAATCGGCAGGCTTTCTTT	CASSLNRQAFF
16	once	NA	TRBJ1-1	TRBV27	TGTGCCAGCAGTTTATGGGCCGCAGACAGCAACACTGAAGCTTTCTTT	CASSLWAADSNTEAFF
18	NA	TRBD1	TRBJ2-6	TRBV9	TGTGCCAGCAGCGCCCCCCCCGGGACAGGGGTTGGGGCCAACGTCCTGACTTTC	CASSAPPGTGVGANVLTF
15	NA	NA	TRBJ2-2	TRBV19	TGTGCCAGTAGTATAGCGGGGAGGAGCACCGGGGAGCTGTTTTTT	CASSIAGRSTGELFF